Following are 4 T cell receptor beta chains from one sample sequenced in a study of neoadjuvant anti-PD-1 for oral cavity cancer. Some clones are missing from TCRdb's copy, which holds only in-frame ones; the method was immunoSEQ multiplex PCR. The table has 7,200 or so clones, about 69% seen once; the top ten hold about 2.9%. The sequenced sample was PBMCs, obtained before nivolumab (anti-PD-1) treatment. Source of these receptors: a person between 40 and 85 years old with oral cavity squamous cell carcinoma.

The chain employs TRBV5-4 and TRBJ2-1; 12 positions match TRBD2. The CDR3 totals 17 residues. The junction had 4 bases not matched to a gene; V was cut back by 2 bases and J by 1 base. CDR1 is SGHNT and CDR2 is YYREEE in the germline V gene (reference sequence). CDR3 in DNA: TGTGCCAGCAGCTTATCTAGCGGGGGGGCGTCCTACAATGAGCAGTTCTTC. It encodes CASSLSSGGASYNEQFF.

This chain joins TRBV6-6 and TRBJ2-1; D is possibly TRBD2 (5 bases). Per germline, CDR1 MNHNY and CDR2 SVGAGI (reference sequence). This CDR3 comprises 13 residues. Trimming cost V 1 base and J 9 bases, with 10 bases left between them. The CDR3 coding sequence is TGTGCCAGCAGTTACTTAGGGAGAGGTGAGCAGTTCTTC. Its protein product is CASSYLGRGEQFF.

The gene calls are TRBV7-2 and TRBJ1-3; D unresolved. Germline V gene data show CDR1 as SGHTA and CDR2 as FQGNSA. V lost 4 bases and J 4 bases, leaving 14 bases between the germline ends. This CDR3 region has 15 residues. CDR3 sequence reads: CASSSTTELGNTIYF. CDR3 nucleotide sequence: TGTGCCAGCAGCTCCACTACGGAGCTCGGAAACACCATATATTTT.

CDR3 amino acids: CASSQEPESFYGYTF. The CDR3 coding sequence is TGTGCCAGCTCCCAGGAACCCGAATCTTTCTATGGCTACACCTTC. This rearrangement joins TRBV18 to TRBJ1-2; D not certain. The CDR3 covers 15 residues. Germline-derived CDR1 and CDR2 are KGHSH and LQKENI. Deletions cut 6 bases from V and 4 bases from J, with 18 bases between.